This note documents a single T cell receptor (beta chain) sequence. Its target is unknown. This CDR3 has 15 amino acids. Germline V gene lookup returns CDR1 SGHDN and CDR2 FVKESK. After removal of 3 bases from V and 7 bases from J, the junction contained 8 bases not matched to a gene. Profiling relied on immunoSEQ multiplex PCR, and the TCRdb table lists in-frame clones only, not all of them. This sample has about 800 clones, with roughly 32% found just once. The entry originates in a study of PD-L1 blockade in urothelial cancer. Study-wide context: Starting at some point between 2014 and 2015, patients were given atezolizumab (1,200 mg intravenously every 3 weeks).

Overall study results and limits: Each patient contributed one FFPE tumor sample, not taken right before treatment.

This specimen was tumor tissue, taken before atezolizumab (anti-PD-L1) treatment. The source is a man in his fifties with urothelial cancer. J is TRBJ2-2 and V is TRBV14; 7 positions agree with TRBD2. The CDR3 nucleotides are TGTGCCAGCAGCCATCTTTATGCGGGGGTCGGGGAGCTGTTTTTT. It yields the protein CASSHLYAGVGELFF.